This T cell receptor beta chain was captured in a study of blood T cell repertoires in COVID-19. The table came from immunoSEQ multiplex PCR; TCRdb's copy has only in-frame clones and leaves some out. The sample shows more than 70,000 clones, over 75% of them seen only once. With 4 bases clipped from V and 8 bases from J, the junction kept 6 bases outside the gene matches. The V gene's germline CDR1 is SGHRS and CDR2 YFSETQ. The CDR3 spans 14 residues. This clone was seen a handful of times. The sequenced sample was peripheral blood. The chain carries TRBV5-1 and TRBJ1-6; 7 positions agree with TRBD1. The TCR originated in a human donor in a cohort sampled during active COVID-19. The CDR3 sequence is CASSPDREDSPLHF. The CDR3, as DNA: TGCGCCAGCAGCCCCGACAGGGAGGATTCACCCCTCCACTTT.